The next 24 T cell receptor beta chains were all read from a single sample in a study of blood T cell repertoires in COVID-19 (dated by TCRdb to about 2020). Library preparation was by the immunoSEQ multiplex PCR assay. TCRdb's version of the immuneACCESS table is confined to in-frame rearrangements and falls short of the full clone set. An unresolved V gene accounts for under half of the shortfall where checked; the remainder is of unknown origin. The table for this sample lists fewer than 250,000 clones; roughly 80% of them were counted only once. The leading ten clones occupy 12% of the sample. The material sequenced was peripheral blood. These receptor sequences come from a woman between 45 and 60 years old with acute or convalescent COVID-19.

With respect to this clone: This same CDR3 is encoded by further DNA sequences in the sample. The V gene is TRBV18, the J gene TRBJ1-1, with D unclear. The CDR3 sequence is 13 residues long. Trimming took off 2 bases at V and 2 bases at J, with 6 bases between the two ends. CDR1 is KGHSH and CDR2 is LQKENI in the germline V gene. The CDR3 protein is CASSPGRNTEAFF. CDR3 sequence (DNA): TGTGCCAGCTCACCAGGGAGAAACACTGAAGCTTTCTTT.

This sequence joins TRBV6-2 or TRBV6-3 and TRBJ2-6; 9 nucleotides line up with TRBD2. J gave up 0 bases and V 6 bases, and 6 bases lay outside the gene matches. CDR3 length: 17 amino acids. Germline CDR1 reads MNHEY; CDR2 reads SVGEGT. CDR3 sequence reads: CASSPSGTLSGANVLTF. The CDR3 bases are TGTGCCAGCAGCCCTAGCGGGACTCTCTCTGGGGCCAACGTCCTGACTTTC.

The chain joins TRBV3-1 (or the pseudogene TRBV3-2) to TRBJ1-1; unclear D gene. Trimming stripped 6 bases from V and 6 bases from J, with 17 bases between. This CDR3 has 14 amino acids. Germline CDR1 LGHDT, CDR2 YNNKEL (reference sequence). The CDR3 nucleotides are TGTGCCAGCAGTTCTCGGGAGGGTTTGGCTGAAGCTTTCTTT. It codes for CASSSREGLAEAFF.

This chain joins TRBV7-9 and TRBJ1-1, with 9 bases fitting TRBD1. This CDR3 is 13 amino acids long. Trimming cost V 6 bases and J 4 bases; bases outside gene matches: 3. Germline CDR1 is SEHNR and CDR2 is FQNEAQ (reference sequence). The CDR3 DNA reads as TGTGCCAGCAGAGTGGACAGGGGCACTGAAGCTTTCTTT. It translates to CASRVDRGTEAFF.

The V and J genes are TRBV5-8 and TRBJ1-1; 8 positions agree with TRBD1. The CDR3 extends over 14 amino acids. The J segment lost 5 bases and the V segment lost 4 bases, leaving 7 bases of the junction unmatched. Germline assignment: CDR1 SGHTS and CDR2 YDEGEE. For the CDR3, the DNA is TGTGCCAGCAGCGCGGACAGGGCATATACTGAAGCTTTCTTT. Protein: CASSADRAYTEAFF.

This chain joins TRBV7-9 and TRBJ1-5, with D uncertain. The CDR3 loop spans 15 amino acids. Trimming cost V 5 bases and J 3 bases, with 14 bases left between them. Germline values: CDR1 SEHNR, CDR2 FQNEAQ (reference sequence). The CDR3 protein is CASSPAREANQPQHF. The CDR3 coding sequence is TGTGCCAGCAGCCCGGCACGGGAGGCCAATCAGCCCCAGCATTTT.

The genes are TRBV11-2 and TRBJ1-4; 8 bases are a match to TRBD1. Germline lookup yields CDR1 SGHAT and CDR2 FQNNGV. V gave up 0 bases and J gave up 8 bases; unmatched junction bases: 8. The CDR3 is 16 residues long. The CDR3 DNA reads TGTGCCAGCAGCTTAGATTGGGGGACAGGAAAGGAAAAACTGTTTTTT. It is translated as CASSLDWGTGKEKLFF.

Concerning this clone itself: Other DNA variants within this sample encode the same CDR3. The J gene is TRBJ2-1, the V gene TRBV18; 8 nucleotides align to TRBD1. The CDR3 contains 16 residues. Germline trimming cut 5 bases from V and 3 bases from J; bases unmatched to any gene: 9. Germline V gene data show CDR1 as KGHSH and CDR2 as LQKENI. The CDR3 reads CASSYRDRLNYNEQFF. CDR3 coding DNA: TGTGCCAGCTCATACCGGGACAGGCTGAACTACAATGAGCAGTTCTTC.

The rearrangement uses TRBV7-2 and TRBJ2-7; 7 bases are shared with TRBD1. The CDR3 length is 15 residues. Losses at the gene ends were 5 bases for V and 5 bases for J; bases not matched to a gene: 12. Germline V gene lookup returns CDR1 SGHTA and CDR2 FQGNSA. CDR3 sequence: CASSAGQVQVDEQYF. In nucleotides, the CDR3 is TGTGCCAGCAGCGCAGGACAGGTACAGGTCGACGAGCAGTACTTC.

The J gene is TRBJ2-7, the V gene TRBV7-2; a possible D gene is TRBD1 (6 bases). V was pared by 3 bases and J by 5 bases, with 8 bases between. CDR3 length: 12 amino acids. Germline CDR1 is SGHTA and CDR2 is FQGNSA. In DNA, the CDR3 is TGTGCCAGCAGCTTGAACAGGGACGAGCAGTACTTC. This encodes CASSLNRDEQYF.

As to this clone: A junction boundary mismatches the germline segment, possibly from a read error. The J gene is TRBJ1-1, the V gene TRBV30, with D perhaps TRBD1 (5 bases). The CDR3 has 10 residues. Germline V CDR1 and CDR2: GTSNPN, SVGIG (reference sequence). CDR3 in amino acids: CAWIGVTRSF. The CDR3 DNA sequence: TGTGCCTGGATAGGGGTTACCCGGTCGTTT.

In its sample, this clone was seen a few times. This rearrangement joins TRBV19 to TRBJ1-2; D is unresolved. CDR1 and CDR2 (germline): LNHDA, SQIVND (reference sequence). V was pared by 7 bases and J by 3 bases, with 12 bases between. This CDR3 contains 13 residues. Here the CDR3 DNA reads TGTGCCAGTAAACTAGAGGTGGACTATGGCTACACCTTC. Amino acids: CASKLEVDYGYTF.

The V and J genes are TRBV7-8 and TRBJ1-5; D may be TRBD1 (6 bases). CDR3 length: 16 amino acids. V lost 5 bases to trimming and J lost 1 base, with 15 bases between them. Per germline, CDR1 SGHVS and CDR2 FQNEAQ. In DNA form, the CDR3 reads TGTGCCAGCAGCCCGAAATCGGACAGAAGCAATCAGCCCCAGCATTTT. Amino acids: CASSPKSDRSNQPQHF.

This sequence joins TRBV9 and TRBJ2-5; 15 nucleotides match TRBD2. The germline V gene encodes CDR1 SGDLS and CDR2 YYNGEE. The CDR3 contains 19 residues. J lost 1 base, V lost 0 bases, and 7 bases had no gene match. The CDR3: CASSVEGLAGGMSQETQYF. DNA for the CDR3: TGTGCCAGCAGCGTAGAAGGACTAGCGGGAGGGATGAGCCAAGAGACCCAGTACTTC. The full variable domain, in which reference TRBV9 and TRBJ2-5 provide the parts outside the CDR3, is DSGVTQTPKHLITATGQRVTLRCSPRSGDLSVYWYQQSLDQGLQFLIQYYNGEERAKGNILERFSAQQFPDLHSELNLSSLELGDSALYFCASSVEGLAGGMSQETQYFGPGTRLLVL.

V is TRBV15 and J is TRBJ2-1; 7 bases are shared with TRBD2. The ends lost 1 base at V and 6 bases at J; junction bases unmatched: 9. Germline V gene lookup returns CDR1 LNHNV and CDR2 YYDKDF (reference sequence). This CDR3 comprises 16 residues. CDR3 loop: CATSRALGGGGNEQFF. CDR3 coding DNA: TGTGCCACCAGCAGAGCGTTGGGTGGGGGGGGCAATGAGCAGTTCTTC. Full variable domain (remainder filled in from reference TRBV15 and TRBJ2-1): DAMVIQNPRYQVTQFGKPVTLSCSQTLNHNVMYWYQQKSSQAPKLLFHYYDKDFNNEADTPDNFQSRRPNTSFCFLDIRSPGLGDTAMYLCATSRALGGGGNEQFFGPGTRLTVL.

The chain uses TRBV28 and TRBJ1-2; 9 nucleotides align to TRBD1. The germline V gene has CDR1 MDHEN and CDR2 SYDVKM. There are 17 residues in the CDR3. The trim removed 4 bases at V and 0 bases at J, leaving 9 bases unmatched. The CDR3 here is CASSSRDRVSSNYGYTF. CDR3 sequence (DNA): TGTGCCAGCAGTTCTAGGGACAGGGTTTCTTCTAACTATGGCTACACCTTC.

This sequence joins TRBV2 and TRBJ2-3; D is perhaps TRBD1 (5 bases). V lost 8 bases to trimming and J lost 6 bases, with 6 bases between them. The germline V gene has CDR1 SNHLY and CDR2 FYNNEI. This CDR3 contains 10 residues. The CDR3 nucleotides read TGTGCCAGCGCAGGGGATACGCAGTATTTT. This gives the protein CASAGDTQYF.

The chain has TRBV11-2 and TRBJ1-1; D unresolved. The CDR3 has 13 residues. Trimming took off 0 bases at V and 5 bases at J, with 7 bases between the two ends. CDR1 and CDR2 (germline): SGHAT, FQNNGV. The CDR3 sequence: CASSLEYGTEAFF. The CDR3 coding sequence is TGTGCCAGCAGCTTAGAATACGGGACTGAAGCTTTCTTT.

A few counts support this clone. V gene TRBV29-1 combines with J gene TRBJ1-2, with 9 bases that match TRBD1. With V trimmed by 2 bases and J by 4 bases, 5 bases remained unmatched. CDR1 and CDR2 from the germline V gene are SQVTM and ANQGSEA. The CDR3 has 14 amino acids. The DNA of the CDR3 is TGCAGCGTTGAAACAGGGGGCCGGGGCTATGGCTACACCTTC. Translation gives CSVETGGRGYGYTF. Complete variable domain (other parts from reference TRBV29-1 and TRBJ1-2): SAVISQKPSRDICQRGTSLTIQCQVDSQVTMMFWYRQQPGQSLTLIATANQGSEATYESGFVIDKFPISRPNLTFSTLTVSNMSPEDSSIYLCSVETGGRGYGYTFGSGTRLTVV.

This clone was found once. The CDR3 protein is CASSPRQGSGGYTF. The DNA for the CDR3 is TGTGCCAGCAGCCCCAGACAGGGATCGGGAGGCTACACCTTC. The chain carries TRBV14 and TRBJ1-2; 7 nucleotides match TRBD1. Trimming at V came to 4 bases and at J to 8 bases, leaving 10 bases not matched to a gene. CDR3 size: 14 residues. Germline CDR1 reads SGHDN; CDR2 reads FVKESK.

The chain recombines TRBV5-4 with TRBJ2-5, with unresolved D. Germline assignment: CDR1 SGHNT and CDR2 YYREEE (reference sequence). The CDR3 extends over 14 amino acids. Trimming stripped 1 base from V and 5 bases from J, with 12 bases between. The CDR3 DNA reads TGTGCCAGCAGCTTGTTCCAGGTGGCTGAGACCCAGTACTTC. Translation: CASSLFQVAETQYF. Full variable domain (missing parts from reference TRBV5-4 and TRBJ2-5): ETGVTQSPTHLIKTRGQQVTLRCSSQSGHNTVSWYQQALGQGPQFIFQYYREEENGRGNFPPRFSGLQFPNYSSELNVNALELDDSALYLCASSLFQVAETQYFGPGTRLLVL.

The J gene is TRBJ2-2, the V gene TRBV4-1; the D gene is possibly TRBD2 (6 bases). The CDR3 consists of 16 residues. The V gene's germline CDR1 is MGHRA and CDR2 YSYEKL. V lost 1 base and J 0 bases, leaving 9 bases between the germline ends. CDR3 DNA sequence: TGCGCCAGCAGCCAAGTTGGGACTGCGAACACCGGGGAGCTGTTTTTT. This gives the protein CASSQVGTANTGELFF.

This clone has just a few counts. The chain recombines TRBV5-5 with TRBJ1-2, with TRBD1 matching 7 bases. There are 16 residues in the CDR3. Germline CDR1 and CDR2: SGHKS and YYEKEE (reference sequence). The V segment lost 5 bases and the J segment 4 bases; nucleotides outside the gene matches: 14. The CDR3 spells CASSYLGRGDFYGYTF. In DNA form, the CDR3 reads TGTGCCAGCAGTTACTTGGGCAGGGGGGACTTCTATGGCTACACCTTC.

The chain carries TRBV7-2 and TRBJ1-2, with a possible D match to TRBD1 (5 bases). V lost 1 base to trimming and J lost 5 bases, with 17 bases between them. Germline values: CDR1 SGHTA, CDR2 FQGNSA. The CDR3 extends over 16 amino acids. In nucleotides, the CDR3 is TGTGCCAGCAGCTTAGGCCAGCTTGACAGTCGGTATGGCTACACCTTC. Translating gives CASSLGQLDSRYGYTF.